This paragraph covers one T cell receptor (beta chain) sequence. Assay used: immunoSEQ multiplex PCR; TCRdb lists only in-frame clones, some missing. Among around 60,000 clones, 77% were seen once, and the ten largest hold 25% to 40%. The V segment lost 9 bases and the J segment 2 bases; nucleotides outside the gene matches: 6. The CDR3 totals 14 residues. Germline V gives CDR1 LNHDA, CDR2 SQIVND (reference sequence). The record originates from a study of blood T cell repertoires in COVID-19. The chain carries TRBV19 and TRBJ2-2; 7 nucleotides align to TRBD1. This TCR derives from a human donor in a cohort sampled during active COVID-19. Sequencing was done on a sample of peripheral blood. The chain's CDR3 is CARTGTVNTGELFF. The CDR3 DNA follows: TGTGCCAGGACCGGGACAGTTAACACCGGGGAGCTGTTTTTT.